Below, 27 T cell receptor beta chains from the same sample are listed, as sequenced in a study of PD-L1 blockade in urothelial cancer. Sequencing used immunoSEQ multiplex PCR; TCRdb keeps in-frame clones, though not all of them. Of roughly 32,000 clones in the sample, approximately 80% were seen once. The source was PBMCs, collected around atezolizumab (anti-PD-L1) treatment. The receptors come from a man aged 55 to 70 with urothelial cancer.

V and J are TRBV27 and TRBJ1-2, with TRBD1 matching over 11 bases. Germline CDR1 and CDR2: MNHEY and SMNVEV (reference sequence). The CDR3 length is 16 residues. The V gene end was trimmed by 6 bases and the J gene end by 13 bases; junction bases not matched to a gene: 19. CDR3: CASSLTPTGTGGIFTF. CDR3 bases: TGTGCCAGCAGCCTCACCCCGACCGGGACAGGGGGAATTTTCACCTTC.

The gene calls are TRBV5-1 and TRBJ1-6; the D gene is possibly TRBD1 (6 bases). V shed 0 bases and J shed 8 bases, with 9 bases lying between them. Per germline, CDR1 SGHRS and CDR2 YFSETQ. There are 14 residues in the CDR3. Here the CDR3 reads CASSLDRADSPLHF. The CDR3 coding sequence is TGCGCCAGCAGCTTGGACAGGGCAGATTCACCCCTCCACTTT.

Here the CDR3 DNA reads TGTGCCACCGGCGGTAGCCCGGCAGATACGCAGTATTTT. Amino acids: CATGGSPADTQYF. J is TRBJ2-3 and V is TRBV6-1; D remains unclear. Trimming shortened V by 10 bases and J by 4 bases, and 15 bases separated the two germline ends. CDR3 size: 13 residues. In germline, CDR1 is MNHNS, CDR2 SASEGT.

This clone was seen just once. V and J are TRBV27 and TRBJ2-7, with a weak D call TRBD2 (6 bases). The CDR3 has 14 residues. Trimming removed 4 bases at V and 2 bases at J, with 12 bases between. CDR1 and CDR2 (germline): MNHEY, SMNVEV (reference sequence). CDR3 protein: CASSSRRGTYEQYF. The CDR3 nucleotides are TGTGCCAGCAGTTCGAGGCGGGGTACCTACGAGCAGTACTTC.

The V gene is TRBV11-3, the J gene TRBJ2-1, with 10 nucleotides matching TRBD2. Germline CDR1 is SGHNT and CDR2 is YENEEA. After removal of 5 bases from V and 4 bases from J, the junction contained 5 bases not matched to a gene. The CDR3 spans 15 residues. The chain's CDR3 is CASSHGLAAYNEQFF. CDR3 in DNA: TGTGCCAGCAGCCACGGACTAGCGGCATACAATGAGCAGTTCTTC.

This chain connects TRBV11-3 to TRBJ2-1, with 11 bases aligning to TRBD2. The J segment lost 6 bases and the V segment lost 1 base, leaving 5 bases of the junction unmatched. Germline CDR1 reads SGHNT; CDR2 reads YENEEA. The CDR3 extends over 16 amino acids. The CDR3 region is CASSLGLAGGTNEQFF. The CDR3 DNA reads as TGTGCCAGCAGCTTAGGCTTAGCGGGGGGGACCAATGAGCAGTTCTTC.

The genes are TRBV7-2 and TRBJ2-1, with D perhaps TRBD2 (7 bases). This CDR3 region has 16 residues. V was trimmed by 5 bases and J by 4 bases, leaving 18 bases between them. Germline assignment: CDR1 SGHTA and CDR2 FQGNSA. Here the CDR3 reads CASSIRGEGLYNEQFF. CDR3 DNA: TGTGCCAGCAGCATAAGGGGGGAGGGCCTTTACAATGAGCAGTTCTTC. Full variable domain (remainder filled in from reference TRBV7-2 and TRBJ2-1): GAGVSQSPSNKVTEKGKDVELRCDPISGHTALYWYRQSLGQGLEFLIYFQGNSAPDKSGLPSDRFSAERTGGSVSTLTIQRTQQEDSAVYLCASSIRGEGLYNEQFFGPGTRLTVL.

This clone was recorded a few times. The rearrangement joins TRBV19 to TRBJ2-1; D is perhaps TRBD1 (6 bases). The germline V gene has CDR1 LNHDA and CDR2 SQIVND (reference sequence). The ends were cut back, 4 bases at V and 10 bases at J, with 14 bases in the middle. The CDR3 has 13 amino acids. CDR3 protein: CASSTTQGLEQFF. The CDR3 DNA is TGTGCCAGTAGTACAACCCAGGGGCTGGAGCAGTTCTTC.

This chain links TRBV7-9 with TRBJ1-4, with 9 nucleotides matching TRBD1. With 4 bases clipped from V and 1 base from J, the junction kept 7 bases outside the gene matches. This CDR3 is built from 17 residues. Germline V gives CDR1 SEHNR, CDR2 FQNEAQ (reference sequence). The CDR3 DNA reads as TGTGCCAGCAGCTCGGGGACAGGGATTGGAACTAATGAAAAACTGTTTTTT. Its protein is CASSSGTGIGTNEKLFF.

This clone was found a few times. The chain employs TRBV6-4 and TRBJ2-1, with 7 bases aligning to TRBD1. The germline V gene encodes CDR1 MRHNA and CDR2 SNTAGT. The CDR3 has 15 residues. V lost 6 bases, J lost 8 bases, and 13 bases stayed unmatched. Written as DNA, the CDR3 is TGTGCCAGCAGCCAACAGGGGAAGGGGATGTATGAGCAGTTCTTC. This translates into CASSQQGKGMYEQFF.

The chain combines TRBV2 with TRBJ2-7; 16 nucleotides align to TRBD2. The CDR3 loop spans 16 amino acids. V was clipped by 5 bases and J by 7 bases; unmatched bases: 8. The germline V gene has CDR1 SNHLY and CDR2 FYNNEI. CDR3 nucleotide sequence: TGTGCCAGCAGTTCCGGGACTAGCGGGAGGGCTTCGGAGCAGTACTTC. This sequence encodes CASSSGTSGRASEQYF.

This clone was seen a handful of times. This rearrangement joins TRBV6-1 to TRBJ2-5; 14 bases agree with TRBD2. The CDR3 is made up of 15 amino acids. V was pared by 4 bases and J by 4 bases, with 2 bases of the junction left unmatched. Germline CDR1 is MNHNS and CDR2 is SASEGT. CDR3 residues: CASSGGLAGAETQYF. For the CDR3, the DNA is TGTGCCAGCAGTGGGGGACTAGCGGGAGCAGAGACCCAGTACTTC.

A note on this clone: This same CDR3 is encoded by further DNA sequences in the sample. The chain carries TRBV7-9 and TRBJ1-1, with D possibly TRBD1 on 6 matching bases. CDR3 size: 15 residues. Germline loops: CDR1 SEHNR, CDR2 FQNEAQ (reference sequence). V lost 2 bases and J 1 base, leaving 11 bases between the germline ends. CDR3 protein: CASSLRAGANTEAFF. The CDR3 DNA sequence: TGTGCCAGCAGCTTAAGAGCAGGGGCGAACACTGAAGCTTTCTTT.

The rearrangement links TRBV6-1 to TRBJ1-4, with a weak D call TRBD1 (6 bases). The germline V and J ends were trimmed by 4 bases and 8 bases, with 17 bases remaining between them. Germline V gives CDR1 MNHNS, CDR2 SASEGT. CDR3 length: 15 residues. The DNA of the CDR3 is TGTGCCAGCAGTGTGGGGGCTTCCGGGGCGGAAAAACTGTTTTTT. Encoded protein: CASSVGASGAEKLFF.

The genes are TRBV29-1 and TRBJ2-1; a possible D gene is TRBD2 (6 bases). Germline-derived CDR1 and CDR2 are SQVTM and ANQGSEA. This CDR3 comprises 15 residues. The V end lost 4 bases, the J end lost 8 bases, and 21 bases lay between the germline ends. The CDR3 DNA follows: TGCAGCGTTGTACCGGGAGCTCACGTTCGCGATGAGCAGTTCTTC. Protein sequence: CSVVPGAHVRDEQFF.

The chain has TRBV9 and TRBJ1-1, with 8 bases aligning to TRBD1. Germline-derived CDR1 and CDR2 are SGDLS and YYNGEE. V trimming: 3 bases; J trimming: 2 bases; junction bases outside the gene matches: 3. This CDR3 comprises 14 residues. CDR3 sequence (DNA): TGTGCCAGCAGCGGAGACAGGGGCAACACTGAAGCTTTCTTT. Its protein product is CASSGDRGNTEAFF.

V and J are TRBV7-2 and TRBJ2-1; D is perhaps TRBD2 (7 bases). The CDR3 runs 17 residues. CDR1 SGHTA and CDR2 FQGNSA come from the germline V gene. Trimming removed 5 bases at V and 2 bases at J, with 19 bases between. CDR3 loop: CASSPREGGDTYNEQFF. As DNA, the CDR3 is TGTGCCAGCAGCCCTAGGGAGGGGGGGGACACCTACAATGAGCAGTTCTTC.

The genes are TRBV30 and TRBJ1-4; 7 positions agree with TRBD1. Germline lookup yields CDR1 GTSNPN and CDR2 SVGIG (reference sequence). This CDR3 has 14 residues. Losses at the gene ends were 2 bases for V and 5 bases for J; bases not matched to a gene: 5. The CDR3 bases are TGTGCCTGGAGTTACCGACAGGGAAATGAAAAACTGTTTTTT. Residues: CAWSYRQGNEKLFF.

This sequence joins TRBV29-1 and TRBJ1-1; TRBD1 aligns across 11 bases. Germline V CDR1 and CDR2: SQVTM, ANQGSEA. This CDR3 comprises 17 residues. J was trimmed by 1 base and V by 4 bases; bases with no gene match: 11. CDR3 sequence: CSVARTGGSSKNTEAFF. DNA for the CDR3: TGCAGCGTTGCCCGGACAGGGGGCTCTTCAAAGAACACTGAAGCTTTCTTT.

The rearrangement joins TRBV10-3 to TRBJ1-6; D is ambiguous. The CDR3 spans 16 residues. Per germline, CDR1 ENHRY and CDR2 SYGVKD. V lost 6 bases and J 0 bases, leaving 12 bases between the germline ends. CDR3 protein: CAIRATDSSYNSPLHF. CDR3 nucleotide sequence: TGTGCCATCAGAGCGACGGATAGCTCCTATAATTCACCCCTCCACTTT.

The genes are TRBV19 and TRBJ2-1; 12 bases map to TRBD1. Germline lookup yields CDR1 LNHDA and CDR2 SQIVND (reference sequence). The CDR3 has 16 residues. Trimming cost V 3 bases and J 4 bases; bases outside gene matches: 4. This CDR3 is CASSIRGQGAYNEQFF. The CDR3, as DNA: TGTGCCAGTAGTATCCGGGGACAGGGGGCTTACAATGAGCAGTTCTTC.

V and J are TRBV19 and TRBJ2-3; possible D gene TRBD1, 6 bases. Looked up from germline, CDR1 is LNHDA and CDR2 is SQIVND (reference sequence). Trimming shortened V by 3 bases and J by 3 bases, and 7 bases separated the two germline ends. This CDR3 contains 13 residues. This CDR3 reads CASSMGATDTQYF. In nucleotides, the CDR3 is TGTGCCAGTAGTATGGGGGCGACAGATACGCAGTATTTT.

This clone was seen a few times. The chain carries TRBV5-1 and TRBJ1-6, with D perhaps TRBD1 (6 bases). The CDR3 totals 15 residues. Germline-derived CDR1 and CDR2 are SGHRS and YFSETQ. Deletions cut 4 bases from V and 5 bases from J, with 13 bases between. The CDR3 coding sequence is TGCGCCAGCAGCCTGCAGGGGCTAAATAATTCACCCCTCCACTTT. Its protein product is CASSLQGLNNSPLHF.

This chain joins TRBV7-6 and TRBJ1-5, with D possibly TRBD1 on 5 matching bases. Germline V lookup: CDR1 SGHVS, CDR2 FNYEAQ. V was trimmed by 1 base and J by 0 bases, leaving 10 bases between them. The CDR3 extends over 16 amino acids. CDR3 DNA: TGTGCCAGCAGCTTAGACGGGGGTTCTAGCAATCAGCCCCAGCATTTT. Its protein is CASSLDGGSSNQPQHF.

V is TRBV9 and J is TRBJ2-3; D perhaps matches TRBD2 (5 bases). V dropped 3 bases and J dropped 1 base, with 9 bases sitting between them. Germline V gene data show CDR1 as SGDLS and CDR2 as YYNGEE. The CDR3 loop spans 14 amino acids. The CDR3 protein is CASSAFGGTDTQYF. The CDR3 DNA is TGTGCCAGCAGCGCCTTCGGGGGCACAGATACGCAGTATTTT.

V usage is TRBV5-6 and J usage is TRBJ1-5; a possible D gene is TRBD1 (6 bases). V was shortened by 4 bases and J by 1 base, with 15 bases between the two germline ends. The CDR3 runs to 16 residues. The germline CDR1 and CDR2 sequences are SGHDT and YYEEEE. The CDR3 protein is CASSGSRGLSNQPQHF. The CDR3 region has the DNA TGTGCCAGCAGCGGTAGCAGGGGTCTAAGCAATCAGCCCCAGCATTTT.

The chain has TRBV9 and TRBJ2-3; 11 bases align to TRBD2. J lost 2 bases, V lost 4 bases, and 6 bases had no gene match. This CDR3 comprises 16 residues. Germline V lookup: CDR1 SGDLS, CDR2 YYNGEE. CDR3 region: CASSKGLADLTDTQYF. CDR3 nucleotides: TGTGCCAGCAGCAAGGGACTAGCGGATCTCACAGATACGCAGTATTTT.